The 28 T cell receptor beta chains in this list originate from one sample, sequenced in a study of CD8+CD57+ T cells in acquired aplastic anemia. The authors sequenced patients whose flow cytometry had shown CD8+CD57+ cell expansion. The template for TCR beta VDJ and CDR3 sequence profiling was genomic DNA. TCRdb itself ran the reads through MiXCR, one entry per CDR3 protein. The profile shows 220,000 or so distinct CDR3 sequences, 60% to 80% of them singletons. Sequenced material: sorted CD4+, CD8+, or CD8+CD57+ T cells (not recorded which) from PBMCs. These receptors were collected from a human donor with aplastic anemia.

This clonotype was seen ten or more times. J is TRBJ2-3 and V is TRBV7-3; the D is unclear. CDR3 length: 14 amino acids. Germline V lookup: CDR1 SGHTA, CDR2 FQGTGA. V was pared by 5 bases and J by 6 bases, with 15 bases between. In DNA form, the CDR3 reads TGTGCCAGCAGCCCGACGGGCCCAAGGGATACGCAGTATTTT. Its translation is CASSPTGPRDTQYF. Based on the CDR3 plus reference TRBV7-3 and TRBJ2-3, the full variable domain is GAGVSQTPSNKVTEKGKYVELRCDPISGHTALYWYRQSLGQGPEFLIYFQGTGAADDSGLPNDRFFAVRPEGSVSTLKIQRTERGDSAVYLCASSPTGPRDTQYFGPGTRLTVL.

This clonotype was seen repeatedly, ten times or more. The rearrangement links TRBV9 to TRBJ1-4; possibly TRBD1 for D (6 bases). The CDR3 spans 14 residues. Trimming removed 4 bases at V and 7 bases at J, with 14 bases between. Germline V lookup: CDR1 SGDLS, CDR2 YYNGEE. CDR3 region: CASSQWGGGEKLFF. In DNA form, the CDR3 reads TGTGCCAGCAGCCAGTGGGGGGGCGGTGAAAAACTGTTTTTT.

The chain uses TRBV19 and TRBJ2-7; 7 bases line up with TRBD1. The CDR3 contains 13 residues. Germline trimming cut 5 bases from V and 6 bases from J; bases unmatched to any gene: 7. The germline V gene encodes CDR1 LNHDA and CDR2 SQIVND (reference sequence). The CDR3 nucleotides are TGTGCCAGTAGTTCCCAGGGACAGACCGAGCAGTACTTC. Amino acids: CASSSQGQTEQYF.

V and J are TRBV6-4 and TRBJ2-3; 7 bases are shared with TRBD2. V dropped 0 bases and J dropped 5; count of bases not matched to a gene: 5. The germline gives CDR1 MRHNA, CDR2 SNTAGT. The CDR3 runs 15 residues. The CDR3 protein is CASSDSRGGIDTQYF. The CDR3, as DNA: TGTGCCAGCAGTGACTCGCGGGGAGGGATAGATACGCAGTATTTT.

The CDR3 nucleotides are TGTGCCAGTAGTATGGAGGGCGGTCAGTCCTACAATGAGCAGTTCTTC. Translation: CASSMEGGQSYNEQFF. V gene TRBV19 combines with J gene TRBJ2-1; D perhaps matches TRBD2 (6 bases). Germline CDR1 is LNHDA and CDR2 is SQIVND (reference sequence). This CDR3 has 16 amino acids. Trimming removed 3 bases at V and 1 base at J, with 13 bases between.

This clonotype was counted a few times. V and J are TRBV6-6 and TRBJ1-1; D call uncertain. The CDR3 consists of 13 residues. Germline CDR1 and CDR2: MNHNY and SVGAGI (reference sequence). Between the trimmed V and J ends, which lost 6 bases and 1 base, there was a span of 9 bases. The CDR3 here is CASREQQNTEAFF. DNA for the CDR3: TGTGCCAGCAGGGAACAGCAGAACACTGAAGCTTTCTTT.

J is TRBJ1-5 and V is TRBV19; D ambiguous. Per germline, CDR1 LNHDA and CDR2 SQIVND (reference sequence). The CDR3 length is 14 residues. V lost 3 bases and J 5 bases, leaving 11 bases between the germline ends. The CDR3 nucleotides read TGTGCCAGTAGTATTAGTCAGATTGATCAGCCCCAGCATTTT. Its protein product is CASSISQIDQPQHF.

This clonotype was counted once. In nucleotides, the CDR3 is TGTGCCACCAGCAGAGCTCTAGGAAGCACAGATACGCAGTATTTT. The encoded protein is CATSRALGSTDTQYF. The rearrangement links TRBV15 to TRBJ2-3; D is undetermined. CDR1 is LNHNV, CDR2 YYDKDF, per germline (reference sequence). The CDR3 consists of 15 residues. Trimming removed 1 base at V and 0 bases at J, with 8 bases between.

Many counts were recorded for this clonotype. The genes are TRBV20-1 and TRBJ2-1; 11 bases agree with TRBD1. The CDR3 sequence is 17 residues long. CDR1 is DFQATT and CDR2 is SNEGSKA in the germline V gene (reference sequence). V gave up 0 bases and J gave up 4 bases; unmatched junction bases: 8. The CDR3 here is CSAREDRGPGSYNEQFF. The CDR3 DNA reads as TGCAGTGCTAGAGAGGACAGGGGGCCCGGGTCGTACAATGAGCAGTTCTTC.

J is TRBJ2-2 and V is TRBV5-1; the D gene is possibly TRBD1 (6 bases). The germline gives CDR1 SGHRS, CDR2 YFSETQ. The CDR3 is made up of 15 amino acids. Between the trimmed V and J ends, which lost 0 bases and 1 base, there was a span of 7 bases. The CDR3 nucleotides are TGCGCCAGCAGCTTGGAGGGGGTGAACACCGGGGAGCTGTTTTTT. The encoded protein is CASSLEGVNTGELFF.

The genes are TRBV9 and TRBJ1-1; 10 bases align to TRBD1. V lost 0 bases and J lost 4; bases outside the gene matches: 3. The CDR3 consists of 15 residues. The germline CDR1 and CDR2 sequences are SGDLS and YYNGEE. The CDR3 reads CASSVGGTGVTEAFF. In DNA form, the CDR3 reads TGTGCCAGCAGCGTAGGAGGGACAGGGGTCACTGAAGCTTTCTTT.

This clonotype has a count of ten or more. The chain has TRBV19 and TRBJ1-1; no reliable D call. Trimming stripped 3 bases from V and 5 bases from J, with 13 bases between. From germline, CDR1 is LNHDA and CDR2 SQIVND (reference sequence). The CDR3 runs 14 residues. The CDR3 DNA reads TGTGCCAGTAGTATCACCGGTAGCGGAACTGAAGCTTTCTTT. Protein product: CASSITGSGTEAFF.

This clonotype was seen repeatedly, ten times or more. CDR3 region: CASSSTGTGLANYGYTF. The CDR3 coding sequence is TGTGCCAGCAGTTCTACCGGAACAGGGTTAGCTAACTATGGCTACACCTTC. This chain joins TRBV27 and TRBJ1-2, with D maybe TRBD1 (6 bases). Germline lookup yields CDR1 MNHEY and CDR2 SMNVEV (reference sequence). Trimming removed 4 bases from V and 0 bases from J, with 18 bases in between. The CDR3 is 17 residues long.

V gene TRBV15 combines with J gene TRBJ1-5; D not certain. Trimming shortened V by 5 bases and J by 5 bases, and 16 bases separated the two germline ends. The length of the CDR3 is 15 residues. Germline CDR1 is LNHNV and CDR2 is YYDKDF (reference sequence). CDR3 DNA: TGTGCCACCAGCGCGTGGGGTGGGAGAGATCAGCCCCAGCATTTT. Protein sequence: CATSAWGGRDQPQHF.

This clonotype was counted a few times. The chain joins TRBV15 to TRBJ2-3; TRBD1 is a possible D gene (7 bases). The CDR3 covers 14 residues. Per the germline V gene, CDR1 is LNHNV and CDR2 is YYDKDF (reference sequence). The V and J ends lost 7 bases and 5 bases respectively, with 16 bases between them. In DNA, the CDR3 is TGTGCCACCACAGTAGCAGGGGGAGGAGATACGCAGTATTTT. Translation gives CATTVAGGGDTQYF.

Concerning this clonotype: The conserved final phenylalanine or tryptophan is absent from the CDR3, which likely points to a read error. The V call is TRBV5-1, the J call TRBJ2-5; perhaps TRBD1 as D (6 bases). The germline V gene encodes CDR1 SGHRS and CDR2 YFSETQ. This CDR3 comprises 15 residues. V gave up 2 bases and J gave up 4 bases, with 15 bases separating them. The DNA for the CDR3 is TGCGCCAGCAGCTTTGAACAGGGACGTGGAGAGACCCAGTACCTC. Protein sequence: CASSFEQGRGETQYL.

V and J are TRBV20-1 and TRBJ1-3; TRBD1 agrees at 7 bases. The trim removed 5 bases at V and 3 bases at J, leaving 10 bases unmatched. CDR1 is DFQATT, CDR2 SNEGSKA, per germline (reference sequence). This CDR3 is 15 amino acids long. CDR3 nucleotides: TGCAGTGCTTTTGACAGGGATAACTATGGAAACACCATATATTTT. Its translation: CSAFDRDNYGNTIYF.

This sequence joins TRBV5-1 and TRBJ1-2; TRBD1 aligns across 8 bases. The CDR3 runs to 14 residues. Losses at the gene ends were 4 bases for V and 0 bases for J; bases not matched to a gene: 2. In germline, CDR1 is SGHRS, CDR2 YFSETQ. The DNA for the CDR3 is TGCGCCAGCAGCCTGGACAGGGCTAACTATGGCTACACCTTC. Encoded protein: CASSLDRANYGYTF. Full variable domain (remainder filled in from reference TRBV5-1 and TRBJ1-2): KAGVTQTPRYLIKTRGQQVTLSCSPISGHRSVSWYQQTPGQGLQFLFEYFSETQRNKGNFPGRFSGRQFSNSRSEMNVSTLELGDSALYLCASSLDRANYGYTFGSGTRLTVV.

The chain couples TRBV7-8 to TRBJ2-5; 7 bases agree with TRBD1. V dropped 1 base and J dropped 4; count of bases not matched to a gene: 6. This CDR3 spans 15 amino acids. Looked up from germline, CDR1 is SGHVS and CDR2 is FQNEAQ. The CDR3: CASSLGQGKRETQYF. The CDR3, as DNA: TGTGCCAGCAGCTTAGGACAGGGAAAACGAGAGACCCAGTACTTC.

Here the CDR3 reads CASSLVWEGTGELFF. The CDR3 DNA sequence: TGTGCCAGCAGCTTGGTGTGGGAGGGAACCGGGGAGCTGTTTTTT. This chain links TRBV9 with TRBJ2-2, with TRBD2 matching over 7 bases. This CDR3 has 15 amino acids. Germline V gives CDR1 SGDLS, CDR2 YYNGEE. Trimming at V came to 4 bases and at J to 5 bases, leaving 8 bases not matched to a gene.

The chain couples TRBV5-4 to TRBJ1-6; 7 bases are a match to TRBD1. Germline V gene data show CDR1 as SGHNT and CDR2 as YYREEE (reference sequence). The trim removed 4 bases at V and 3 bases at J, leaving 10 bases unmatched. This CDR3 is built from 17 residues. The CDR3 DNA is TGTGCCAGCAGCATGCGCATGGGACAGATCTATAATTCACCCCTCCACTTT. This sequence encodes CASSMRMGQIYNSPLHF.

CDR3 in DNA: TGTGCCACCAGCAGAGAAGGTTCTAGCACAGATACGCAGTATTTT. Its translation: CATSREGSSTDTQYF. The chain recombines TRBV15 with TRBJ2-3; no clear D gene. V was trimmed by 0 bases and J by 0 bases, leaving 7 bases between them. CDR3 length: 15 amino acids. CDR1 LNHNV and CDR2 YYDKDF come from the germline V gene (reference sequence).

V gene TRBV20-1 combines with J gene TRBJ1-4, with TRBD1 matching 9 bases. Germline-derived CDR1 and CDR2 are DFQATT and SNEGSKA (reference sequence). V shed 4 bases and J 7 bases; nucleotides not matched to a gene: 7. CDR3 length: 14 residues. The CDR3 sequence: CSAILGQGAEKLFF. The CDR3 nucleotides read TGCAGTGCTATTTTGGGACAGGGTGCTGAAAAACTGTTTTTT.

V is TRBV12-3 or TRBV12-4 and J is TRBJ2-7, with TRBD2 identical over 8 bases. Losses at the gene ends were 4 bases for V and 0 bases for J; bases not matched to a gene: 5. This CDR3 comprises 15 residues. The CDR3: CASSYIAGISYEQYF. The DNA for the CDR3 is TGTGCCAGCAGTTATATAGCGGGAATCTCCTACGAGCAGTACTTC.

Many counts were recorded for this clonotype. The chain carries TRBV19 and TRBJ2-7, with a weak D call TRBD1 (5 bases). Germline loops: CDR1 LNHDA, CDR2 SQIVND (reference sequence). This CDR3 has 14 amino acids. V was pared by 4 bases and J by 4 bases, with 14 bases between. The CDR3 DNA is TGTGCCAGTAGTAGGGCGGACACCCTTTACGAGCAGTACTTC. Translated, it gives CASSRADTLYEQYF.

CDR3 coding DNA: TGTGCCAGCAGAATCGGGACGGTGGGAATGGTGCAGTACTTC. Translating gives CASRIGTVGMVQYF. This chain connects TRBV6-5 to TRBJ2-7; D could derive from TRBD1 or TRBD2 (5 bases each). This CDR3 has 14 amino acids. V was pared by 6 bases and J by 9 bases, with 21 bases between. Germline CDR1 reads MNHEY; CDR2 reads SVGAGI.

The rearrangement joins TRBV7-9 to TRBJ1-2; a possible D gene is TRBD1 (6 bases). CDR3 length: 14 residues. V lost 2 bases, J lost 6 bases, and 13 bases lay in between. Germline V CDR1 and CDR2: SEHNR, FQNEAQ (reference sequence). This CDR3 reads CASSLKGGGDGYTF. In nucleotides, the CDR3 is TGTGCCAGCAGCTTAAAGGGCGGGGGCGATGGCTACACCTTC.

The V and J genes are TRBV9 and TRBJ1-1, with TRBD1 as a possible D gene (5 bases). The CDR3 is made up of 13 amino acids. Per germline, CDR1 SGDLS and CDR2 YYNGEE. Between the trimmed V and J ends, which lost 4 bases and 1 base, there was a span of 8 bases. CDR3 loop: CASSSGANTEAFF. Written as DNA, the CDR3 is TGTGCCAGCAGCTCTGGGGCGAACACTGAAGCTTTCTTT.